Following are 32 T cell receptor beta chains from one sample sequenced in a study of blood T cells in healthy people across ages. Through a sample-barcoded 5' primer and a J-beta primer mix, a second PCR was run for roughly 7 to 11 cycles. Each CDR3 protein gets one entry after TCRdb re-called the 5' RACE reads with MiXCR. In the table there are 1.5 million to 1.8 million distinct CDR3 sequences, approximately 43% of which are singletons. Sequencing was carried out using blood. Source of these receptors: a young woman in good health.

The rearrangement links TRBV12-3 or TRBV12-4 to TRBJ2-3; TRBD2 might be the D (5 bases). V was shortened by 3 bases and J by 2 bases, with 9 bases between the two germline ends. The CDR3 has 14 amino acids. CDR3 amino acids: CASSFEGFTDTQYF. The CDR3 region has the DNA TGTGCCAGCAGTTTTGAGGGTTTCACAGATACGCAGTATTTT.

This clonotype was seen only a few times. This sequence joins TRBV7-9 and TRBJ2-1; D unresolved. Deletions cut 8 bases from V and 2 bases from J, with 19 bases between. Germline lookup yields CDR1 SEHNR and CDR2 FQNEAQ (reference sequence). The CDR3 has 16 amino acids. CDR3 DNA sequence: TGTGCCAGCCCGGCCCTATCCTGGGCCCCCTACAATGAGCAGTTCTTC. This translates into CASPALSWAPYNEQFF.

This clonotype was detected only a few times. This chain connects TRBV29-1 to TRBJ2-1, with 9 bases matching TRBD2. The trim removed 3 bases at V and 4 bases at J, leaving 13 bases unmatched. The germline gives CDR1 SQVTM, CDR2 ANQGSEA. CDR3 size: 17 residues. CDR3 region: CSVDGSGGLLIYNEQFF. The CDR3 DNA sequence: TGCAGCGTTGACGGTAGCGGGGGACTTCTCATTTACAATGAGCAGTTCTTC.

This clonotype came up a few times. The CDR3 loop is CASSENSRARHEQYF. DNA for the CDR3: TGTGCCAGCAGTGAAAACAGCCGTGCGAGGCACGAGCAGTACTTC. The chain joins TRBV6-1 to TRBJ2-7; D unresolved. V was trimmed by 2 bases and J by 5 bases, leaving 16 bases between them. The CDR3 totals 15 residues. Per the germline V gene, CDR1 is MNHNS and CDR2 is SASEGT.

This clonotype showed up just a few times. DNA for the CDR3: TGTGCCAGCAGTGAACGCACAGTCCAAGAGACCCAGTACTTC. Protein product: CASSERTVQETQYF. V and J are TRBV2 and TRBJ2-5; no firm D call. The V end lost 2 bases, the J end lost 1 base, and 8 bases lay between the germline ends. This CDR3 is 14 amino acids long. CDR1 and CDR2 (germline): SNHLY, FYNNEI.

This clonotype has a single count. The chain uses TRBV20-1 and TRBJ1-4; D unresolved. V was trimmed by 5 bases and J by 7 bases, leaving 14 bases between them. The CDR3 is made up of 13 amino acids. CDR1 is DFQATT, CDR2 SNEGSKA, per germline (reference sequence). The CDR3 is CSAYFPLGEKLFF. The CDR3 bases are TGCAGTGCTTACTTTCCCTTGGGTGAAAAACTGTTTTTT.

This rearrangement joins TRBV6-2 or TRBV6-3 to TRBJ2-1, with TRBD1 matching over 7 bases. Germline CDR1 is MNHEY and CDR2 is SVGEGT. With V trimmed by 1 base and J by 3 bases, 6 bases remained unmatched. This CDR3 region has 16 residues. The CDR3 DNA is TGTGCCAGCAGTTACTTGGGACAGAGCTTCTACAATGAGCAGTTCTTC. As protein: CASSYLGQSFYNEQFF.

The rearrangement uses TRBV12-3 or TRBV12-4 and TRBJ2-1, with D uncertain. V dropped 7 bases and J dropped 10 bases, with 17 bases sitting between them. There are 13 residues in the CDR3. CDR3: CASNLSPLREQFF. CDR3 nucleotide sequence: TGTGCCAGCAACTTGTCTCCCCTGCGAGAGCAGTTCTTC.

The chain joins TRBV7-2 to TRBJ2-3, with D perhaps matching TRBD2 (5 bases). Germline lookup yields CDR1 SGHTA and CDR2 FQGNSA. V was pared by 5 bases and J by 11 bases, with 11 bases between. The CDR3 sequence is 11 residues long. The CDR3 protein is CASSNRELQYF. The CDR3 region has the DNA TGTGCCAGCAGCAACCGGGAACTGCAGTATTTT.

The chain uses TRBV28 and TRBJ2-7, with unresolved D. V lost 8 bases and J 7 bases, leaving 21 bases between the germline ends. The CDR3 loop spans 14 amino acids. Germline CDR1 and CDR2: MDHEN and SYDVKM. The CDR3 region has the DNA TGTGCCAGCCTAGGGTCCCCCGCATCAAGGGAGCAGTACTTC. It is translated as CASLGSPASREQYF.

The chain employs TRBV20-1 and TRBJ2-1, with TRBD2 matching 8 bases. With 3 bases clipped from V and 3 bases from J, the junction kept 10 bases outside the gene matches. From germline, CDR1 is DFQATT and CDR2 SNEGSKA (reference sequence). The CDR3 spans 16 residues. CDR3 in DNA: TGCAGTGCTAGGTTCGCGGGGGGTCCTTTCTACAATGAGCAGTTCTTC. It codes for CSARFAGGPFYNEQFF.

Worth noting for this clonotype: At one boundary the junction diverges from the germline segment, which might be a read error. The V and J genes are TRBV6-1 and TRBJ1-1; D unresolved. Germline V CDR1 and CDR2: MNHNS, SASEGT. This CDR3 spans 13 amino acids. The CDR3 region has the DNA TGTGCCACCTCGGTGGGCCCGAACGCTGAAGCTTTCTTT. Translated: CATSVGPNAEAFF.

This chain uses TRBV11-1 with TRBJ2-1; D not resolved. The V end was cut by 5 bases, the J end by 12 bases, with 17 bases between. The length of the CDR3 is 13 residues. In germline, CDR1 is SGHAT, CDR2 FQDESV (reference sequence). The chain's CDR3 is CASSHNTPVGQFF. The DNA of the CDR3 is TGTGCCAGCAGCCACAATACCCCGGTTGGGCAGTTCTTC.

The CDR3 loop is CASSQEPAGQETQYF. For the CDR3, the DNA is TGCGCCAGCAGCCAAGAGCCCGCTGGCCAAGAGACCCAGTACTTC. The chain has TRBV4-3 and TRBJ2-5; no definite D call. CDR3 length: 15 residues. With 0 bases removed from V and 1 base from J, the gap between germline ends came to 9 bases. From germline, CDR1 is LGHNA and CDR2 YSLEER.

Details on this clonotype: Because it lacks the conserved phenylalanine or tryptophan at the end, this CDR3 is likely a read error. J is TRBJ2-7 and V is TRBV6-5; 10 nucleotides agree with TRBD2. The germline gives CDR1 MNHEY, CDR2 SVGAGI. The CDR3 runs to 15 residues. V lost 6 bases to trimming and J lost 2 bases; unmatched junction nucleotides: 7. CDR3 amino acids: CASRLQRGGPYEQYL. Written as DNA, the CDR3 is TGTGCCAGCAGGCTACAGCGGGGGGGGCCCTACGAGCAGTACCTC.

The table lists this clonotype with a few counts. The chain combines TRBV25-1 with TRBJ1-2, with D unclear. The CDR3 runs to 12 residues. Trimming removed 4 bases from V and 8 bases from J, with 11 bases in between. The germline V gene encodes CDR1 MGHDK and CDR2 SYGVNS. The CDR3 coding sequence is TGTGCCAGCAGTGGTACTTTTAGCGGCTACACCTTC. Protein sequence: CASSGTFSGYTF.

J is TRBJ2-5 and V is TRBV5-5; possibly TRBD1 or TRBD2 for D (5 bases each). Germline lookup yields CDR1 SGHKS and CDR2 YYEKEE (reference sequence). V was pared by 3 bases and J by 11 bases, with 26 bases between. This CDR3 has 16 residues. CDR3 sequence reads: CASSYSYGTSLLPQYF. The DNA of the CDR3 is TGTGCCAGCAGCTACTCCTACGGGACCTCTCTCTTACCGCAGTACTTC.

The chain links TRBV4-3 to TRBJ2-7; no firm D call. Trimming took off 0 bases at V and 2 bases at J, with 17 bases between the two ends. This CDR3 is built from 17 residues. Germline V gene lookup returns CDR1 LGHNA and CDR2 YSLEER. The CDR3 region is CASSQERGALSTYEQYF. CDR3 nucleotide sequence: TGCGCCAGCAGCCAAGAAAGAGGAGCCCTATCAACCTACGAGCAGTACTTC.

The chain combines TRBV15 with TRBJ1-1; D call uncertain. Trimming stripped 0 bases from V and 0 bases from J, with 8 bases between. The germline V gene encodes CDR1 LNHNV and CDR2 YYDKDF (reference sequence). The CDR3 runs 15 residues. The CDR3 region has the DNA TGTGCCACCAGCAGAGAAACACAGATGAACACTGAAGCTTTCTTT. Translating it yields CATSRETQMNTEAFF.

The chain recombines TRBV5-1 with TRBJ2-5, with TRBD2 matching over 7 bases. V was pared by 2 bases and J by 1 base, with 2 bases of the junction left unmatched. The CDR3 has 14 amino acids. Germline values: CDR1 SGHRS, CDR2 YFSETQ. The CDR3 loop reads CASSLLALQETQYF. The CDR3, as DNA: TGCGCCAGCAGCTTACTAGCGCTCCAAGAGACCCAGTACTTC.

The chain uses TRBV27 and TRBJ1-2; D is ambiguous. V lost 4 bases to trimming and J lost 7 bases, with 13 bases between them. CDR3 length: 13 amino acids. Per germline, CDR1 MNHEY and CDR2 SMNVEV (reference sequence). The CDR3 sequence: CASSSPFFLGYTF. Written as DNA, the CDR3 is TGTGCCAGCAGTTCCCCATTTTTCCTTGGCTACACCTTC.

The DNA of the CDR3 is TGTGCCAGCAGCCTAGGGACAGGGGGTCAAGCTTTCTTT. Translation gives CASSLGTGGQAFF. V and J are TRBV11-2 and TRBJ1-1, with TRBD1 matching 11 bases. V shed 5 bases, J shed 9 bases, and the junction held 5 bases outside the gene matches. The CDR3 is 13 residues long. Germline lookup yields CDR1 SGHAT and CDR2 FQNNGV.

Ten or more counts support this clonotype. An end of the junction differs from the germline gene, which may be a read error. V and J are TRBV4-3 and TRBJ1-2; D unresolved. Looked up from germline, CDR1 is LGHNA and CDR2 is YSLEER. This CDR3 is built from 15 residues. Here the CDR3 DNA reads TGCGCCAGCAGCGAAGATACCCAGGCCGGATATGGCTACACCTTC. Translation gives CASSEDTQAGYGYTF.

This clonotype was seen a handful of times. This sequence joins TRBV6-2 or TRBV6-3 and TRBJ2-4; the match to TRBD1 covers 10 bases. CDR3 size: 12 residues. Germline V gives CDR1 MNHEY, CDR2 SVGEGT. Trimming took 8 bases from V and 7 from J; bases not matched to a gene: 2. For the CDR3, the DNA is TGTGCCAGCGCGGGACAGGGGAACATTCAGTACTTC. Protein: CASAGQGNIQYF.

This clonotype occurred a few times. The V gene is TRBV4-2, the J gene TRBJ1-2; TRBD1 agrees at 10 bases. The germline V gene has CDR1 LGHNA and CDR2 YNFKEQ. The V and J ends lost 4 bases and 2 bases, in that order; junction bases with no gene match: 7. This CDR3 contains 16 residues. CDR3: CASSRPGTGANYGYTF. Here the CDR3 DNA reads TGTGCCAGCAGCCGTCCCGGGACAGGGGCGAACTATGGCTACACCTTC.

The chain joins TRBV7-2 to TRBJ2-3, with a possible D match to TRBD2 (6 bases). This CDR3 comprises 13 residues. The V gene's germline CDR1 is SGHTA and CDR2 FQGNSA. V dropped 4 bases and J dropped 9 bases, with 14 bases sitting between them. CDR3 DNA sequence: TGTGCCAGCAGCTCACCTTACGCGGGAACGCAGTATTTT. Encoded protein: CASSSPYAGTQYF.

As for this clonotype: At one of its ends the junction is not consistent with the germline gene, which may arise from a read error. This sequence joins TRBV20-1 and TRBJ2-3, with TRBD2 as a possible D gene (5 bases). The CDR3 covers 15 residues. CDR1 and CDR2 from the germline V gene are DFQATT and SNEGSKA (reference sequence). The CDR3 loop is CSATGRGPSTDTQSF. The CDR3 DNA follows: TGCAGTGCTACCGGACGAGGTCCTAGCACAGATACGCAGTCTTTT.

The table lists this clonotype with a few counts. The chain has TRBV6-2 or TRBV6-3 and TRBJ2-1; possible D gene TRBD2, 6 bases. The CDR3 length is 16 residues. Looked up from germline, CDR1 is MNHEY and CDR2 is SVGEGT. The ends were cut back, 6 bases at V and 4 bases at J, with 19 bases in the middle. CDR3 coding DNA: TGTGCCAGCAGAATGGGACTGGAGGGGTTTTACAATGAGCAGTTCTTC. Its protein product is CASRMGLEGFYNEQFF.

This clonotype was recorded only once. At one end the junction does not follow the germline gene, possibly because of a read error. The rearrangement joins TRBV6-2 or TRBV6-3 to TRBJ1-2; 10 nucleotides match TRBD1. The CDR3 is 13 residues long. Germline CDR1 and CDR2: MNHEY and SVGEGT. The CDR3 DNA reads TGTGCCAACAGTCGCGGGACAGGGGCTGGCTACACCTTC. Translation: CANSRGTGAGYTF.

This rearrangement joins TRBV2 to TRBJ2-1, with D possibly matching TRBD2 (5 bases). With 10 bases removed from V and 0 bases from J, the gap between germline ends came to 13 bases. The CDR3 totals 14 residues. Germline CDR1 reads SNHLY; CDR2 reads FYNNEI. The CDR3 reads CATPGSGSYNEQFF. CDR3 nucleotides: TGTGCCACCCCCGGCAGCGGCTCCTACAATGAGCAGTTCTTC.

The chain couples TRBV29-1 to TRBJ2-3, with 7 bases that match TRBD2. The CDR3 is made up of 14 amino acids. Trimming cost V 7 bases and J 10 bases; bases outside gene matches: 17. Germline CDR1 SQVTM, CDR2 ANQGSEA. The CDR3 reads CSAALVKEGGAQYF. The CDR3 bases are TGCAGCGCCGCCCTGGTAAAGGAGGGAGGGGCGCAGTATTTT.

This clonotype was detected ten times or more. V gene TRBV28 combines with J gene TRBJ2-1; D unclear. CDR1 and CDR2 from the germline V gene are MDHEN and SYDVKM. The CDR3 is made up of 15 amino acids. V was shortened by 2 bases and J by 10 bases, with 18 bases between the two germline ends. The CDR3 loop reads CASSLPPVGQEEQFF. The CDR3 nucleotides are TGTGCCAGCAGTTTACCCCCCGTCGGGCAGGAGGAGCAGTTCTTC.